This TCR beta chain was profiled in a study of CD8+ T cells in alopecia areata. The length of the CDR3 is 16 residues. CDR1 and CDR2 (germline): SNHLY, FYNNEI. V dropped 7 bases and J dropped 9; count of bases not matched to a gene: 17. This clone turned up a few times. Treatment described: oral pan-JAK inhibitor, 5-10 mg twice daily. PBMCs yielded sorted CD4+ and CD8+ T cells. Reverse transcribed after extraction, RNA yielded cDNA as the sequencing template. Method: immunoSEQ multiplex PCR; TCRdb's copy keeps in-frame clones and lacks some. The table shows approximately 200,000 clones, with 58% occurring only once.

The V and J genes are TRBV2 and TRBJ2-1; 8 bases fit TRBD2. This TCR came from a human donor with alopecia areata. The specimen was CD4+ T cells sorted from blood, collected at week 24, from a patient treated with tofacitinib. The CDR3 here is CASNPRAGGGGGEQFF. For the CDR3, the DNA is TGTGCCAGCAATCCGCGGGCGGGAGGCGGGGGAGGTGAGCAGTTCTTC.